This record covers a single T cell receptor beta chain. The antigen is not known. This sample is part of a study of identical twins. Template switching added a universal primer site; cDNA carried unique molecular identifiers. TCRdb analysed the 5' RACE reads with MiXCR anew, one entry per CDR3 protein. The table has nearly 650,000 distinct CDR3 sequences, about 7.6% seen once. Notes on the study in general: Invariant MAIT and iNKT cells may have partly biased zero-insertion analyses. Out-of-frame alpha sequences that twins shared showed excess low generation probability. Cord blood's abundant beta clonotypes had fewer insertions, unlike memory repertoires.

This CDR3 contains 14 residues. The V and J ends lost 4 bases and 3 bases respectively, with 12 bases between them. This same sample was also taken into another study, of yellow fever vaccine responses in identical twins.

The origin of this receptor is a woman under 30 in good health. The material sequenced was PBMCs. The chain carries TRBV12-3 or TRBV12-4 and TRBJ2-5; the D gene is possibly TRBD2 (6 bases). CDR3: CASSYRLAKETQYF. CDR3 nucleotides: TGTGCCAGCAGTTACCGTCTAGCGAAAGAGACCCAGTACTTC.